This section outlines one T cell receptor beta chain sequence together with its context. This entry comes from a study of blood T cell repertoires in COVID-19. Study summary: Sample material is recorded as cDNA or gDNA derived from T cells, B-cell-depleted T cells, or PBMCs.

Clones were sequenced by immunoSEQ multiplex PCR, and TCRdb holds only the in-frame ones, with some missing. The data hold about 480,000 clones, with roughly nine tenths observed a single time. Followed longitudinally, the Seattle patients had been enrolled during active infection. Germline lookup yields CDR1 GTSNPN and CDR2 SVGIG (reference sequence). The CDR3 is 20 residues long. The V and J ends lost 0 bases and 4 bases, in that order; junction bases with no gene match: 21. This TCR came from a woman aged 50 to 60 with COVID-19, enrolled during active disease. The specimen sequenced was peripheral blood. This rearrangement joins TRBV30 to TRBJ1-5; 7 bases agree with TRBD1. The CDR3 loop reads CAWSVTMRQGGYFLNQPQHF. CDR3 sequence (DNA): TGTGCCTGGAGTGTAACAATGAGACAGGGTGGCTATTTTCTAAATCAGCCCCAGCATTTT.